These 32 T cell receptor beta chains originate from one sample sequenced in a study of blood T cell repertoires in COVID-19 (dated by TCRdb to the early 2020s). Receptor amplification or capture employed the immunoSEQ multiplex PCR assay. Drawn from immuneACCESS, this table holds only the in-frame rearrangements with V and J called that TCRdb kept. Clones are partly lost; checked studies trace under half to an unresolved V gene and leave the rest unexplained. The sample has 160,000 or so clones on record, 80% of them singletons. The ten most abundant clones make up around 6.1% of the sample. The source material was PBMCs or T cells enriched from blood (not recorded which). The receptor source for this set is a man aged 40-49 years who had recovered from COVID-19.

This clone was picked up a small number of times. This sequence joins TRBV7-9 and TRBJ1-1; TRBD1 is a possible D gene (5 bases). The V gene's germline CDR1 is SEHNR and CDR2 FQNEAQ (reference sequence). Trimming removed 2 bases at V and 4 bases at J, with 8 bases between. The CDR3 extends over 13 amino acids. CDR3 bases: TGTGCCAGCAGCTTAAGGGGAATCACTGAAGCTTTCTTT. Its translation is CASSLRGITEAFF.

The genes are TRBV3-1 (or the pseudogene TRBV3-2) and TRBJ1-5; possibly TRBD1 for D (5 bases). Germline CDR1 reads LGHDT; CDR2 reads YNNKEL (reference sequence). V lost 8 bases, J lost 5 bases, and 16 bases lay in between. The CDR3 is made up of 14 amino acids. The CDR3 loop reads CASGGGYADQPQHF. DNA for the CDR3: TGTGCCAGCGGGGGGGGTTACGCCGATCAGCCCCAGCATTTT.

The J gene is TRBJ1-2, the V gene TRBV5-4; 8 nucleotides line up with TRBD1. Unmatched junction bases numbered 9, after V lost 0 bases and J lost 8 bases. This CDR3 is built from 15 residues. Looked up from germline, CDR1 is SGHNT and CDR2 is YYREEE (reference sequence). CDR3 nucleotide sequence: TGTGCCAGCAGCTTGGAGGGGACAGGCCCCTACGGCTACACCTTC. Amino acid sequence: CASSLEGTGPYGYTF.

The chain is built from TRBV5-6 and TRBJ1-1; D possibly corresponds to TRBD1 (5 bases). From germline, CDR1 is SGHDT and CDR2 YYEEEE. The CDR3 sequence is 15 residues long. V shed 6 bases and J shed 8 bases, with 23 bases lying between them. The CDR3 DNA reads TGTGCCAGCACCATGGGCCGGACCATCGGACAAGAAGCTTTCTTT. Its translation is CASTMGRTIGQEAFF.

This clone has just a few counts. V and J are TRBV30 and TRBJ2-2; no clear D. Trimming took off 1 base at V and 3 bases at J, with 15 bases between the two ends. The CDR3 length is 16 residues. Looked up from germline, CDR1 is GTSNPN and CDR2 is SVGIG (reference sequence). CDR3 amino acids: CAWSAGSLSDTGELFF. CDR3 sequence (DNA): TGTGCCTGGAGTGCCGGCAGCCTGAGCGACACCGGGGAGCTGTTTTTT.

This clone was found a few times. The chain is built from TRBV11-2 and TRBJ1-6; 9 positions match TRBD1. Per the germline V gene, CDR1 is SGHAT and CDR2 is FQNNGV. The CDR3 sequence is 14 residues long. V trimming: 6 bases; J trimming: 10 bases; junction bases outside the gene matches: 7. DNA of the CDR3: TGTGCCAGCAGAAAACAGGGGGCAGGGTCACCCCTCCACTTT. It translates to CASRKQGAGSPLHF.

This chain links TRBV6-5 with TRBJ1-3, with a possible D match to TRBD1 (5 bases). Germline CDR1 and CDR2: MNHEY and SVGAGI. The CDR3 spans 11 residues. Written as DNA, the CDR3 is TGTGCGAGCGGGGGAGGGGACACCATATATTTT. Protein sequence: CASGGGDTIYF.

The rearrangement uses TRBV2 and TRBJ2-1, with 7 bases aligning to TRBD2. The germline gives CDR1 SNHLY, CDR2 FYNNEI. This CDR3 has 12 residues. With V trimmed by 6 bases and J by 7 bases, 3 bases remained unmatched. The CDR3 protein is CASRGTINEQFF. The CDR3 DNA is TGTGCCAGCAGGGGGACTATTAATGAGCAGTTCTTC.

The CDR3: CASSPSGGTGMVGGELFF. In DNA, the CDR3 is TGTGCCAGCAGCCCTTCCGGAGGTACAGGGATGGTTGGCGGGGAGCTGTTTTTT. The V call is TRBV11-2, the J call TRBJ2-2, with D maybe TRBD1 (6 bases). The germline gives CDR1 SGHAT, CDR2 FQNNGV. Trimming shortened V by 5 bases and J by 7 bases, and 26 bases separated the two germline ends. This CDR3 is built from 18 residues.

The genes are TRBV21-1 and TRBJ1-5. TRBV21-1 is shown as a pseudogene. The CDR3 consists of 17 residues. The CDR3 DNA follows: TGTGCCAGCAGCAAAGGGAAGATCGGGGTATCCAATCAGCCCCAGCATTTT. It translates to CASSKGKIGVSNQPQHF.

In its sample, this clone was seen many times. The chain carries TRBV3-1 (or the pseudogene TRBV3-2) and TRBJ2-2; TRBD1 matches at 7 bases. Germline V CDR1 and CDR2: LGHDT, YNNKEL (reference sequence). V was clipped by 3 bases and J by 2 bases; unmatched bases: 3. This CDR3 region has 15 residues. The CDR3 is CASSQGQINTGELFF. As DNA, the CDR3 is TGTGCCAGCAGCCAGGGACAGATCAACACCGGGGAGCTGTTTTTT.

The chain uses TRBV19 and TRBJ2-5; 11 nucleotides align to TRBD1. Germline trimming cut 8 bases from V and 4 bases from J; bases unmatched to any gene: 6. This CDR3 contains 14 residues. In germline, CDR1 is LNHDA, CDR2 SQIVND (reference sequence). CDR3 protein: CASSYGTGGETQYF. CDR3 bases: TGTGCCAGTTCATACGGGACAGGGGGAGAGACCCAGTACTTC.

The chain has TRBV11-2 and TRBJ1-1, with D unresolved. V was pared by 5 bases and J by 3 bases, with 22 bases between. In germline, CDR1 is SGHAT, CDR2 FQNNGV. The CDR3 sequence is 17 residues long. The CDR3 is CASSLLGGRARDTEAFF. In DNA form, the CDR3 reads TGTGCCAGCAGCCTCCTCGGAGGTCGTGCGCGGGACACTGAAGCTTTCTTT.

This rearrangement joins TRBV6-5 to TRBJ1-3; D is undetermined. CDR3 length: 13 residues. Germline V gene lookup returns CDR1 MNHEY and CDR2 SVGAGI. V shed 4 bases and J shed 3 bases, with 7 bases lying between them. The CDR3: CASSLNYGNTIYF. In DNA form, the CDR3 reads TGTGCCAGCAGTTTGAACTATGGAAACACCATATATTTT.

This clone was counted at least ten times. The V and J genes are TRBV4-2 and TRBJ1-2, with D unclear. Trimming cost V 1 base and J 4 bases, with 13 bases left between them. The germline gives CDR1 LGHNA, CDR2 YNFKEQ. The CDR3 is 15 amino acids. The CDR3 protein is CASSQVSGVSYGYTF. In DNA form, the CDR3 reads TGTGCCAGCAGCCAAGTCTCCGGGGTTAGCTATGGCTACACCTTC.

This clone has only one observation. The chain carries TRBV3-1 (or the pseudogene TRBV3-2) and TRBJ2-2; no clear D. The CDR3 is made up of 17 amino acids. The V end was cut by 7 bases, the J end by 3 bases, with 21 bases between. The V gene's germline CDR1 is LGHDT and CDR2 YNNKEL (reference sequence). CDR3 amino acids: CASTPSNAAYYTGELFF. In DNA, the CDR3 is TGTGCCAGCACCCCCTCGAATGCGGCTTATTACACCGGGGAGCTGTTTTTT.

The chain combines TRBV24-1 with TRBJ1-6; D perhaps matches TRBD1 (6 bases). Trimming cost V 8 bases and J 2 bases, with 12 bases left between them. The CDR3 sequence is 15 residues long. Germline V lookup: CDR1 KGHDR, CDR2 SFDVKD. In nucleotides, the CDR3 is TGTGCCACCACAACCTGGGACACCTATAATTCACCCCTCCACTTT. It yields the protein CATTTWDTYNSPLHF.

This chain joins TRBV4-1 and TRBJ2-3, with D possibly TRBD2 on 7 matching bases. Trimming took off 1 base at V and 4 bases at J, with 15 bases between the two ends. In germline, CDR1 is MGHRA, CDR2 YSYEKL. CDR3 length: 16 residues. This CDR3 reads CASSQGETGRADTQYF. The CDR3 DNA sequence: TGCGCCAGCAGCCAAGGGGAAACAGGGAGGGCAGATACGCAGTATTTT.

The count of this clone is one. The chain joins TRBV5-8 to TRBJ2-4; TRBD2 is a possible D gene (6 bases). The CDR3 consists of 15 residues. Germline V gene sequence: CDR1 SGHTS, CDR2 YDEGEE. Trimming shortened V by 4 bases and J by 1 base, and 12 bases separated the two germline ends. The CDR3 region has the DNA TGTGCCAGCAGCGTCCGGGGGTCCGCCAAAAACATTCAGTACTTC. This codes for CASSVRGSAKNIQYF.

V and J are TRBV7-8 and TRBJ2-7; 9 nucleotides match TRBD1. CDR1 is SGHVS and CDR2 is FQNEAQ in the germline V gene. The J segment lost 5 bases and the V segment lost 5 bases, leaving 10 bases of the junction unmatched. This CDR3 region has 15 residues. The CDR3 DNA reads TGTGCCAGCAGCCCCCATGGGACAGGGATCGACGAGCAGTACGTC. Amino acids: CASSPHGTGIDEQYV.

The J gene is TRBJ2-1, the V gene TRBV19; D is perhaps TRBD2 (6 bases). CDR1 LNHDA and CDR2 SQIVND come from the germline V gene (reference sequence). The ends were cut back, 2 bases at V and 3 bases at J, with 11 bases in the middle. This CDR3 is built from 15 residues. CDR3 DNA: TGTGCCAGTAGTATACAGTGGGGGGTCTACAATGAGCAGTTCTTC. This sequence encodes CASSIQWGVYNEQFF.

V gene TRBV5-1 combines with J gene TRBJ1-1; D call uncertain. In germline, CDR1 is SGHRS, CDR2 YFSETQ. Between the trimmed V and J ends, which lost 0 bases and 0 bases, there was a span of 6 bases. This CDR3 spans 14 amino acids. In DNA, the CDR3 is TGCGCCAGCAGCTTGGTGGGAGTGAACACTGAAGCTTTCTTT. It specifies CASSLVGVNTEAFF.

This clone was seen a few times. The chain is built from TRBV3-1 (or the pseudogene TRBV3-2) and TRBJ1-2; 9 bases map to TRBD1. The CDR3 spans 13 residues. Losses at the gene ends were 1 base for V and 8 bases for J; bases not matched to a gene: 2. Germline values: CDR1 LGHDT, CDR2 YNNKEL (reference sequence). The CDR3 DNA is TGTGCCAGCAGCCAAGGACAGGGGGAAGGCTACACCTTC. This codes for CASSQGQGEGYTF.

The chain links TRBV7-2 to TRBJ2-7; the D gene is possibly TRBD2 (6 bases). The germline gives CDR1 SGHTA, CDR2 FQGNSA. CDR3 length: 14 residues. Trimming removed 5 bases from V and 0 bases from J, with 11 bases in between. The CDR3 is CASSPSGSSYEQYV. In DNA, the CDR3 is TGTGCCAGCAGCCCCTCCGGGAGCTCCTACGAGCAGTACGTC.

The chain is built from TRBV7-3 and TRBJ2-1; D is perhaps TRBD2 (6 bases). The CDR3 extends over 15 amino acids. Germline assignment: CDR1 SGHTA and CDR2 FQGTGA. The V gene lost 3 bases and the J gene lost 3 bases, with 12 bases spanning the gap. As DNA, the CDR3 is TGTGCCAGCAGCTTTGGGACTCCGATCTACAATGAGCAGTTCTTC. As protein: CASSFGTPIYNEQFF.

This clone has a handful of counts. V is TRBV4-1 and J is TRBJ1-2, with 7 bases matching TRBD1. The CDR3 runs 15 residues. Germline trimming cut 3 bases from V and 7 bases from J; bases unmatched to any gene: 11. Germline V gene sequence: CDR1 MGHRA, CDR2 YSYEKL. The CDR3 nucleotides are TGCGCCAGCAGCCAGAATTCCGGGACAGATCTTGGCTACACCTTC. As protein: CASSQNSGTDLGYTF.

The V and J genes are TRBV10-2 and TRBJ2-7; 10 bases agree with TRBD2. Trimming removed 7 bases from V and 2 bases from J; junction bases left unmatched: 5. Germline V lookup: CDR1 WSHSY, CDR2 SAAADI. The CDR3 has 14 residues. CDR3 DNA sequence: TGCGCCAGCATGGCTAGCGGGGGAGCCTACGAGCAGTACGTC. Its protein product is CASMASGGAYEQYV.

V gene TRBV30 combines with J gene TRBJ1-6; weak D call: TRBD1 (6 bases). The V gene's germline CDR1 is GTSNPN and CDR2 SVGIG (reference sequence). This CDR3 has 14 amino acids. The V and J ends lost 3 bases and 10 bases respectively, with 16 bases between them. The DNA of the CDR3 is TGTGCCTGGAGGCCAAGGGGGGGCGGGTCACCCCTCCACTTT. It yields the protein CAWRPRGGGSPLHF.

In its sample, this clone is medium-sized. The gene calls are TRBV10-3 and TRBJ1-1; TRBD1 aligns across 9 bases. This CDR3 contains 15 residues. Germline-derived CDR1 and CDR2 are ENHRY and SYGVKD. V lost 3 bases and J lost 6; bases outside the gene matches: 8. The CDR3 loop reads CAISDSTGGKAEAFF. CDR3 DNA sequence: TGTGCCATCAGTGACTCGACAGGGGGTAAGGCTGAAGCTTTCTTT.

V is TRBV5-1 and J is TRBJ2-5; 8 bases agree with TRBD2. V lost 2 bases to trimming and J lost 1 base; unmatched junction nucleotides: 4. CDR3 length: 15 residues. The germline CDR1 and CDR2 sequences are SGHRS and YFSETQ. DNA for the CDR3: TGCGCCAGCAGCTTTCGGGGGGGGTCCCAAGAGACCCAGTACTTC. It specifies CASSFRGGSQETQYF. Supplemented by reference TRBV5-1 and TRBJ2-5, the full variable domain reads KAGVTQTPRYLIKTRGQQVTLSCSPISGHRSVSWYQQTPGQGLQFLFEYFSETQRNKGNFPGRFSGRQFSNSRSEMNVSTLELGDSALYLCASSFRGGSQETQYFGPGTRLLVL.

The chain employs TRBV29-1 and TRBJ2-3; no definite D call. Deletions cut 0 bases from V and 0 bases from J, with 4 bases between. The CDR3 covers 13 residues. Looked up from germline, CDR1 is SQVTM and CDR2 is ANQGSEA. The CDR3 here is CSVEDMSTDTQYF. DNA of the CDR3: TGCAGCGTTGAAGATATGAGCACAGATACGCAGTATTTT.

The rearrangement links TRBV11-2 to TRBJ1-5; the match to TRBD1 covers 8 bases. Trimming at V came to 5 bases and at J to 9 bases, leaving 12 bases not matched to a gene. Germline loops: CDR1 SGHAT, CDR2 FQNNGV. The CDR3 has 15 amino acids. CDR3 in amino acids: CASSPTGAGQGPQHF. The CDR3 DNA sequence: TGTGCCAGCAGCCCGACAGGAGCCGGACAGGGGCCCCAGCATTTT.